This is a list of T cell receptor beta chains from one sample in a study of blood T cell repertoires in COVID-19. The data were produced by immunoSEQ multiplex PCR, yet TCRdb's version contains in-frame clones alone and is incomplete. The table includes about 330,000 clones, 85% to 90% detected once. The sample taken for sequencing was peripheral blood. The source is a woman aged 45 to 65 with active or convalescent COVID-19. Each CDR3 is given with its conserved first and last residue.

v_call	j_call	cdr3_aa
TRBV30	TRBJ1-6	CAWSLRGQGFPSYNSPLHF
TRBV4-3	TRBJ1-2	CASSPRPDRHAGYTF
TRBV19	TRBJ2-7	CASRTSGASYEQYF
TRBV6-5	TRBJ1-5	CASSYLGHSNQPQHF
TRBV6-5	TRBJ1-2	CASRPETGLYGYTF
TRBV27	TRBJ1-1	CASSYQGLSTEAFF
TRBV12-1	TRBJ2-2	CASSHRYRGLNTGELFF
TRBV7-2	TRBJ2-1	CASSLGTRGKGLNEQFF
TRBV2	TRBJ1-2	CASRPRTDIYGYTF
TRBV19	TRBJ1-1	CASSRQGMNTEAFF
TRBV7-2	TRBJ1-6	CASSSYAGKVNSPLHF
TRBV18	TRBJ1-1	CASSPQGWTEAFF
TRBV6-6	TRBJ2-5	CASISSLQETQYF
TRBV9	TRBJ2-7	CASSVEASGKYSSSYEQYF
TRBV5-8	TRBJ2-7	CASSLGGDPHFYEQYF
TRBV7-9	TRBJ2-6	CASSAYTGTGANVLTF
TRBV2	TRBJ1-4	CASRPESVSEKLFF
TRBV30	TRBJ2-3	CARNEGQNTQYF
TRBV7-6	TRBJ2-7	CASSPQTSGAEQYF
TRBV10-3	TRBJ1-1	CAISENSLYTEAFF